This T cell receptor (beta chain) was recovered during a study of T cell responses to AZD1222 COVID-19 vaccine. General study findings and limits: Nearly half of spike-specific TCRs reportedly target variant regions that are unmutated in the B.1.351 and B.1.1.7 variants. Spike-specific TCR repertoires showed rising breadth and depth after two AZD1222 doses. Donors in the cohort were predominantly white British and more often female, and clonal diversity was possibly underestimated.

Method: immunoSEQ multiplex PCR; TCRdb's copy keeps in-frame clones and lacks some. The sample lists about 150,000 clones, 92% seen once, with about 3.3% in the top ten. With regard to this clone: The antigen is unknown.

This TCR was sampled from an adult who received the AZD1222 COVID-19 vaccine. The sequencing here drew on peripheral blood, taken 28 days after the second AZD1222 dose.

CDR3 loop: CASGSGTGVRELFF. CDR3 nucleotide sequence: TGTGCCAGCGGTAGCGGGACGGGCGTAAGGGAGCTGTTTTTT. The chain has TRBV6-5 and TRBJ2-2; 8 nucleotides agree with TRBD2. The germline V gene has CDR1 MNHEY and CDR2 SVGAGI. V was clipped by 8 bases and J by 9 bases; unmatched bases: 11. This CDR3 is built from 14 residues.